These 29 T cell receptor beta chains share one sample of origin, sequenced in a study of T-cell reconstitution after alpha-beta-depleted transplantation in children (dated by TCRdb to 2016 to 2017). In the paper's terms, the treatment or condition label means: allogeneic hematopoietic cell transplantation with graft depleted of TCRalphabeta T cells and CD19 B cells. The protocol used for the library was PCR. Instrument on record: Illumina HiSeq 2500. Molecular barcoding was employed in the preparation of TCR libraries, with unique molecular identifiers being used to normalize TCRbeta repertoire quantification. TCRdb redid the processing of the public reads, applying fastp at Q25 and MiXCR, and retained in-frame beta chains. Rows with a matching CDR3 protein are joined into one entry that keeps the most common DNA and genes. The sample data list about a million distinct CDR3 sequences, and around 30% of these were observed just once. Jointly, the top ten make up about 28% of the sample.

The material was PBMCs, mostly from graft donor cells, obtained 360 days after TCRalphabeta/CD19-depleted stem cell transplant. These receptors were taken from a boy in the first two years of life who had a stem cell transplant for SCID, so the T cells may come from the graft donor.

This clonotype was seen a few times. The CDR3 nucleotides read TGCAGCGCCGAAATGGCAGTAAGGGAGACCCAGTACTTC. Its protein is CSAEMAVRETQYF. The gene calls are TRBV29-1 and TRBJ2-5, with no clear D. The germline V gene encodes CDR1 SQVTM and CDR2 ANQGSEA. The CDR3 has 13 residues. With 7 bases removed from V and 5 bases from J, the gap between germline ends came to 17 bases.

The chain carries TRBV6-5 and TRBJ1-1; 10 bases line up with TRBD1. In germline, CDR1 is MNHEY, CDR2 SVGAGI. Trimming took 4 bases from V and 5 from J; bases not matched to a gene: 10. The CDR3 sequence is 16 residues long. CDR3 sequence reads: CASSSRQGAGKTEAFF. The DNA for the CDR3 is TGTGCCAGCAGTTCTCGACAGGGGGCCGGGAAAACTGAAGCTTTCTTT.

This clonotype showed up just a few times. CDR3 DNA sequence: TGTGCCAGCAGAGTGGACATCCTGAGGGGCAATGAGCAGTTCTTC. Its protein product is CASRVDILRGNEQFF. The chain links TRBV28 to TRBJ2-1; D tentatively reads TRBD1 or TRBD2 (5 bases each). V was cut by 6 bases and J by 6 bases, with 18 bases left in between. CDR1 is MDHEN and CDR2 is SYDVKM in the germline V gene. The CDR3 has 15 amino acids.

The table lists this clonotype with a count of one. The chain links TRBV18 to TRBJ2-4; 8 bases agree with TRBD2. The length of the CDR3 is 14 residues. From germline, CDR1 is KGHSH and CDR2 LQKENI. The J segment lost 6 bases and the V segment lost 0 bases, leaving 1 base of the junction unmatched. As DNA, the CDR3 is TGTGCCAGCTCACCACCCAGCGGGAGAAACATTCAGTACTTC. Translated: CASSPPSGRNIQYF.

A few counts support this clonotype. V and J are TRBV15 and TRBJ2-1; D may correspond to TRBD1 or TRBD2 (5 bases each). The germline V gene has CDR1 LNHNV and CDR2 YYDKDF (reference sequence). Trimming shortened V by 1 base and J by 2 bases, and 9 bases separated the two germline ends. This CDR3 is built from 15 residues. In DNA form, the CDR3 reads TGTGCCACCAGCAGAGGAGGGGTGGCCTACAATGAGCAGTTCTTC. It specifies CATSRGGVAYNEQFF.

The sample holds a few counts of this clonotype. The V and J genes are TRBV20-1 and TRBJ2-3; 12 nucleotides align to TRBD2. CDR3 size: 17 residues. Germline V gives CDR1 DFQATT, CDR2 SNEGSKA (reference sequence). Trimming at V came to 5 bases and at J to 2 bases, leaving 11 bases not matched to a gene. The CDR3 protein is CSAGRQTSGGPTDTQYF. Here the CDR3 DNA reads TGCAGTGCTGGGCGCCAGACTAGCGGGGGCCCCACAGATACGCAGTATTTT.

This clonotype was observed a few times. This sequence joins TRBV4-3 and TRBJ2-1, with no clear D. Per germline, CDR1 LGHNA and CDR2 YSLEER. Trimming cost V 1 base and J 4 bases, with 8 bases left between them. The length of the CDR3 is 14 residues. CDR3 sequence: CASSQGRVYNEQFF. The CDR3 bases are TGCGCCAGCAGCCAAGGGAGAGTTTACAATGAGCAGTTCTTC.

The chain is built from TRBV7-9 and TRBJ2-5; TRBD2 aligns across 7 bases. Germline V gene sequence: CDR1 SEHNR, CDR2 FQNEAQ (reference sequence). CDR3 length: 14 residues. V gave up 0 bases and J gave up 9 bases; unmatched junction bases: 7. The CDR3 region is CASSLALAVGAQYF. The CDR3 region has the DNA TGTGCCAGCAGCTTAGCTCTAGCGGTGGGTGCCCAGTACTTC.

This clonotype was recorded a few times. J is TRBJ2-2 and V is TRBV7-9; the match to TRBD1 covers 7 bases. The germline V gene has CDR1 SEHNR and CDR2 FQNEAQ (reference sequence). V lost 5 bases and J lost 6; bases outside the gene matches: 9. The CDR3 contains 15 residues. DNA for the CDR3: TGTGCCAGCAGCACCGAGACAGGGTTGGCCGGGGAGCTGTTTTTT. Translated, it gives CASSTETGLAGELFF.

This chain uses TRBV5-1 with TRBJ2-6; 7 bases agree with TRBD1. With V trimmed by 1 base and J by 0 bases, 7 bases remained unmatched. CDR3 length equals 18 residues. CDR1 and CDR2 (germline): SGHRS, YFSETQ. This CDR3 reads CASSLIGTAGSGANVLTF. The CDR3, as DNA: TGCGCCAGCAGCTTGATCGGGACAGCAGGCTCTGGGGCCAACGTCCTGACTTTC.

The V call is TRBV4-3, the J call TRBJ1-1, with D perhaps TRBD1 (6 bases). There are 14 residues in the CDR3. Germline V gene lookup returns CDR1 LGHNA and CDR2 YSLEER. Trimming pared 3 bases from V and 1 base from J, leaving 9 bases between. CDR3 amino acids: CASSQQQGNTEAFF. The DNA for the CDR3 is TGCGCCAGCAGCCAGCAACAGGGGAACACTGAAGCTTTCTTT.

The chain uses TRBV11-2 and TRBJ2-3; 9 bases align to TRBD2. V dropped 2 bases and J dropped 4; count of bases not matched to a gene: 7. The CDR3 runs to 16 residues. Germline V CDR1 and CDR2: SGHAT, FQNNGV. CDR3 sequence reads: CASSLSGGGASDTQYF. CDR3 DNA: TGTGCCAGCAGCTTAAGTGGCGGGGGGGCGTCAGATACGCAGTATTTT.

The chain employs TRBV11-2 and TRBJ2-3, with D unclear. CDR3 length equals 17 residues. The V gene's germline CDR1 is SGHAT and CDR2 FQNNGV. V lost 0 bases and J 3 bases, leaving 16 bases between the germline ends. The DNA for the CDR3 is TGTGCCAGCAGCTTAGAGTGGGGTCTGCGCGTTACAGATACGCAGTATTTT. Translation gives CASSLEWGLRVTDTQYF.

This chain uses TRBV24-1 with TRBJ1-2, with D possibly TRBD1 on 6 matching bases. The CDR3 extends over 14 amino acids. Germline V gene data show CDR1 as KGHDR and CDR2 as SFDVKD. The V end was cut by 7 bases, the J end by 4 bases, with 15 bases between. CDR3 sequence: CATSSTGKGYGYTF. DNA of the CDR3: TGTGCCACCAGCAGCACAGGGAAGGGCTATGGCTACACCTTC.

This clonotype was detected only a few times. J is TRBJ2-1 and V is TRBV9, with TRBD2 matching 7 bases. V trimming: 0 bases; J trimming: 2 bases; junction bases outside the gene matches: 5. Germline lookup yields CDR1 SGDLS and CDR2 YYNGEE. The CDR3 length is 16 residues. This chain's CDR3 is CASSVDLAETYNEQFF. The CDR3 region has the DNA TGTGCCAGCAGCGTAGATCTAGCGGAGACCTACAATGAGCAGTTCTTC.

V gene TRBV9 combines with J gene TRBJ1-2; D call uncertain. The CDR3 runs 13 residues. The germline CDR1 and CDR2 sequences are SGDLS and YYNGEE. The V and J ends lost 0 bases and 5 bases respectively, with 8 bases between them. CDR3 loop: CASSVGVDYGYTF. The CDR3 DNA reads as TGTGCCAGCAGCGTAGGGGTTGATTATGGCTACACCTTC. The whole variable domain, filled in from reference TRBV9 and TRBJ1-2, reads DSGVTQTPKHLITATGQRVTLRCSPRSGDLSVYWYQQSLDQGLQFLIQYYNGEERAKGNILERFSAQQFPDLHSELNLSSLELGDSALYFCASSVGVDYGYTFGSGTRLTVV.

This clonotype was seen at least ten times. CDR3 sequence (DNA): TGTGCCAGCAGGCGGGACAGGGGCTACGAGCAGTACTTC. Its translation: CASRRDRGYEQYF. The chain employs TRBV12-3 or TRBV12-4 and TRBJ2-7; 10 positions agree with TRBD1. V shed 6 bases, J shed 3 bases, and the junction held 2 bases outside the gene matches. The CDR3 totals 13 residues.

The CDR3 sequence is CASSWGPGPNYGYTF. CDR3 bases: TGTGCCAGCAGTTGGGGGCCGGGCCCTAACTATGGCTACACCTTC. The chain employs TRBV28 and TRBJ1-2; D may be TRBD1 (6 bases). CDR1 MDHEN and CDR2 SYDVKM come from the germline V gene. V dropped 4 bases and J dropped 0 bases, with 12 bases sitting between them. The length of the CDR3 is 15 residues.

Only a few counts were recorded for this clonotype. The chain employs TRBV12-3 or TRBV12-4 and TRBJ2-5, with 7 bases lining up with TRBD2. The CDR3 is made up of 14 amino acids. V was pared by 5 bases and J by 2 bases, with 5 bases of the junction left unmatched. In DNA, the CDR3 is TGTGCCAGCAGTGGACTAGGAGGGCAAGAGACCCAGTACTTC. This translates into CASSGLGGQETQYF.

This clonotype was counted between two and nine times. This chain connects TRBV12-3 or TRBV12-4 to TRBJ2-1; a weak D match, TRBD2 (6 bases). V lost 3 bases, J lost 7 bases, and 16 bases lay in between. This CDR3 comprises 15 residues. CDR3 region: CASSFGRTTRNEQFF. The DNA of the CDR3 is TGTGCCAGCAGTTTTGGGAGGACAACAAGGAATGAGCAGTTCTTC.

The chain couples TRBV7-8 to TRBJ2-1, with TRBD1 matching 7 bases. Germline assignment: CDR1 SGHVS and CDR2 FQNEAQ. This CDR3 has 19 residues. Trimming at V came to 5 bases and at J to 2 bases, leaving 18 bases not matched to a gene. CDR3 sequence: CASSPTRAGKGGAYNEQFF. CDR3 in DNA: TGTGCCAGCAGCCCTACCAGGGCGGGTAAAGGGGGCGCCTACAATGAGCAGTTCTTC.

This clonotype turned up a few times. The rearrangement joins TRBV7-2 to TRBJ2-7; TRBD1 might be the D (6 bases). This CDR3 comprises 14 residues. Germline CDR1 and CDR2: SGHTA and FQGNSA. Deletions cut 5 bases from V and 4 bases from J, with 15 bases between. CDR3 residues: CASSPGVGDYEQYF. The CDR3 DNA is TGTGCCAGCAGCCCAGGGGTCGGTGATTACGAGCAGTACTTC. Filled out from reference TRBV7-2 and TRBJ2-7, the complete variable domain reads GAGVSQSPSNKVTEKGKDVELRCDPISGHTALYWYRQSLGQGLEFLIYFQGNSAPDKSGLPSDRFSAERTGGSVSTLTIQRTQQEDSAVYLCASSPGVGDYEQYFGPGTRLTVT.

This clonotype has only a few counts. Written as DNA, the CDR3 is TGTGCCAGCAGTTTAATAAAAGACAGGGAGACTGAAGCTTTCTTT. Amino acid sequence: CASSLIKDRETEAFF. The rearrangement joins TRBV27 to TRBJ1-1; 7 bases match TRBD1. The CDR3 totals 15 residues. Germline CDR1 and CDR2: MNHEY and SMNVEV (reference sequence). After removal of 2 bases from V and 5 bases from J, the junction contained 8 bases not matched to a gene.

As regards this clonotype: The junction differs from germline at one of its ends, possibly a read error. V gene TRBV3-1 combines with J gene TRBJ2-5; D possibly matches TRBD1 or TRBD2 (6 bases each). The CDR3 has 12 residues. Germline V gives CDR1 LGHDT, CDR2 YNNKEL (reference sequence). The CDR3 nucleotides are TGTGCCAGCAGCCAATCCCGGGGGACACCCAAATTC. This sequence encodes CASSQSRGTPKF.

The genes are TRBV6-2 or TRBV6-3 and TRBJ2-1, with D unresolved. V shed 3 bases and J shed 4 bases, with 4 bases lying between them. CDR1 is MNHEY and CDR2 is SVGEGT in the germline V gene. The length of the CDR3 is 12 residues. CDR3 region: CASSYRYNEQFF. The CDR3, as DNA: TGTGCCAGCAGTTATCGATACAATGAGCAGTTCTTC.

In this sample, this clonotype turned up a few times. The chain couples TRBV10-3 to TRBJ1-5; the match to TRBD1 covers 9 bases. After removal of 10 bases from V and 3 bases from J, the junction contained 16 bases not matched to a gene. Germline V gene lookup returns CDR1 ENHRY and CDR2 SYGVKD. This CDR3 is built from 17 residues. The CDR3 DNA sequence: TGTGCCACAGCCCCGGGACAGGGATCTAATAACAATCAGCCCCAGCATTTT. Its protein product is CATAPGQGSNNNQPQHF.

This chain joins TRBV12-3 or TRBV12-4 and TRBJ2-3; TRBD2 agrees at 10 bases. The CDR3 covers 15 residues. The V segment lost 2 bases and the J segment 8 bases; nucleotides outside the gene matches: 7. CDR3 DNA sequence: TGTGCCAGCAGTTTATCACTAGCGGGGAGGGCTACGCAGTATTTT. Translated: CASSLSLAGRATQYF.

V usage is TRBV6-1 and J usage is TRBJ2-7, with TRBD1 matching over 8 bases. The CDR3 extends over 13 amino acids. Germline loops: CDR1 MNHNS, CDR2 SASEGT. With V trimmed by 3 bases and J by 5 bases, 3 bases remained unmatched. CDR3 residues: CASSEAGGHEQYF. Here the CDR3 DNA reads TGTGCCAGCAGTGAGGCAGGGGGCCACGAGCAGTACTTC.

There are a few counts of this clonotype. This chain joins TRBV6-1 and TRBJ2-1; possible D gene TRBD2, 7 bases. V lost 7 bases to trimming and J lost 2 bases, with 12 bases between them. The germline V gene has CDR1 MNHNS and CDR2 SASEGT. This CDR3 spans 14 amino acids. CDR3 sequence (DNA): TGTGCCAGCAAGGGGGGGCCCCCCTACAATGAGCAGTTCTTC. This encodes CASKGGPPYNEQFF.